The 16 T cell receptor beta chains below were found in one sample sequenced in a study of blood T cell repertoires in COVID-19. Sequenced by immunoSEQ multiplex PCR; TCRdb stores in-frame clones only, minus some. The sample comprises roughly 250,000 clones, approximately 90% of which are singletons, and 0.7% to 0.9% rests with the top ten. The specimen sequenced was peripheral blood. These receptor sequences come from a young man with acute or convalescent COVID-19.

This chain connects TRBV9 to TRBJ2-1, with D maybe TRBD1 (6 bases). CDR1 is SGDLS, CDR2 YYNGEE, per germline. Deletions cut 3 bases from V and 1 base from J, with 8 bases between. The CDR3 runs 14 residues. CDR3 DNA: TGTGCCAGCAGCGAGCAGGGGTCCTACAATGAGCAGTTCTTC. Its translation: CASSEQGSYNEQFF. Using reference TRBV9 and TRBJ2-1 for the parts outside the CDR3, the full variable domain is DSGVTQTPKHLITATGQRVTLRCSPRSGDLSVYWYQQSLDQGLQFLIQYYNGEERAKGNILERFSAQQFPDLHSELNLSSLELGDSALYFCASSEQGSYNEQFFGPGTRLTVL.

This clone came up a few times. The chain has TRBV27 and TRBJ2-1; D gene ambiguous. This CDR3 has 13 amino acids. Trimming removed 2 bases at V and 6 bases at J, with 8 bases between. The V gene's germline CDR1 is MNHEY and CDR2 SMNVEV (reference sequence). The CDR3 protein is CASSLRLANEQFF. The DNA of the CDR3 is TGTGCCAGCAGTTTAAGACTCGCCAATGAGCAGTTCTTC.

This chain links TRBV25-1 with TRBJ1-2, with D uncertain. The germline V gene encodes CDR1 MGHDK and CDR2 SYGVNS. The CDR3 sequence is 13 residues long. Trimming took off 3 bases at V and 4 bases at J, with 9 bases between the two ends. CDR3 in DNA: TGTGCCAGCAGTGACGGCGGATCCTATGGCTACACCTTC. Its protein is CASSDGGSYGYTF.

This rearrangement joins TRBV5-1 to TRBJ2-7; D is perhaps TRBD1 (5 bases). The CDR3 is 15 amino acids. The ends were cut back, 0 bases at V and 3 bases at J, with 13 bases in the middle. The V gene's germline CDR1 is SGHRS and CDR2 YFSETQ. The CDR3: CASSLAAGYYYEQYF. The CDR3 nucleotides are TGCGCCAGCAGCTTGGCGGCAGGGTACTACTACGAGCAGTACTTC.

The rearrangement links TRBV12-5 to TRBJ1-5, with 11 bases lining up with TRBD1. The CDR3 runs to 17 residues. V lost 1 base and J lost 1; bases outside the gene matches: 3. In germline, CDR1 is LGHNT, CDR2 FRNRAP. The CDR3 reads CASGLARTGGSNQPQHF. The CDR3 DNA reads as TGTGCTAGTGGTTTGGCCAGGACAGGGGGCAGCAATCAGCCCCAGCATTTT.

The chain carries TRBV19 and TRBJ2-7; 8 nucleotides align to TRBD2. Germline loops: CDR1 LNHDA, CDR2 SQIVND (reference sequence). The CDR3 is made up of 15 amino acids. With V trimmed by 3 bases and J by 3 bases, 7 bases remained unmatched. The CDR3 DNA is TGTGCCAGTAGTATTACGACTAGCGAAAACTACGAGCAGTACTTC. Translated: CASSITTSENYEQYF.

The chain has TRBV6-1 and TRBJ2-7; D may correspond to TRBD1 or TRBD2 (5 bases each). CDR3 size: 12 residues. Germline values: CDR1 MNHNS, CDR2 SASEGT. Trimming left V 7 bases short and J 2 bases short, with 9 bases between. The CDR3 is CASNEGPYEQYF. DNA for the CDR3: TGTGCCAGCAATGAGGGGCCCTACGAGCAGTACTTC.

This chain joins TRBV30 and TRBJ1-2, with D possibly matching TRBD1 (5 bases). Germline values: CDR1 GTSNPN, CDR2 SVGIG (reference sequence). This CDR3 spans 13 amino acids. V lost 2 bases, J lost 4 bases, and 11 bases lay in between. The CDR3 protein is CAWSRGVPYGYTF. In nucleotides, the CDR3 is TGTGCCTGGAGTCGGGGGGTGCCCTATGGCTACACCTTC.

The sample holds a few counts of this clone. The chain uses TRBV10-3 and TRBJ1-2; TRBD1 matches at 9 bases. V was clipped by 3 bases and J by 3 bases; unmatched bases: 5. CDR3 size: 15 residues. Germline CDR1 is ENHRY and CDR2 is SYGVKD. The CDR3: CAISDQTGGDYGYTF. CDR3 coding DNA: TGTGCCATCAGTGACCAGACAGGGGGAGACTATGGCTACACCTTC.

The rearrangement joins TRBV29-1 to TRBJ2-4; 9 nucleotides agree with TRBD2. Germline CDR1 is SQVTM and CDR2 is ANQGSEA. The CDR3 covers 16 residues. With 2 bases clipped from V and 5 bases from J, the junction kept 10 bases outside the gene matches. The CDR3 is CSVESRAGGGENIQYF. As DNA, the CDR3 is TGCAGCGTTGAATCTAGGGCGGGAGGGGGCGAAAACATTCAGTACTTC.

The J gene is TRBJ1-3, the V gene TRBV4-1; a possible D gene is TRBD1 (5 bases). The CDR3 is 17 residues long. The V gene's germline CDR1 is MGHRA and CDR2 YSYEKL. Trimming left V 4 bases short and J 1 base short, with 17 bases between. DNA for the CDR3: TGCGCCAGCAGCCTCTTAAGTGGCGGGACTTCTGGAAACACCATATATTTT. Amino acids: CASSLLSGGTSGNTIYF.

V is TRBV7-9 and J is TRBJ1-2; 9 nucleotides align to TRBD1. V lost 5 bases to trimming and J lost 0 bases; unmatched junction nucleotides: 13. Germline V lookup: CDR1 SEHNR, CDR2 FQNEAQ (reference sequence). This CDR3 comprises 18 residues. The CDR3 DNA reads TGTGCCAGCAGCGATAACCCGGGACAGGGTGGATCTAACTATGGCTACACCTTC. The encoded protein is CASSDNPGQGGSNYGYTF.

In DNA form, the CDR3 reads TGTGCCAACCCCTCCCCCGGACAGGGCCCCCACGAGCAGTACTTC. Protein: CANPSPGQGPHEQYF. V and J are TRBV27 and TRBJ2-7; 8 bases line up with TRBD1. CDR1 is MNHEY and CDR2 is SMNVEV in the germline V gene (reference sequence). The ends lost 10 bases at V and 5 bases at J; junction bases unmatched: 16. The CDR3 has 15 amino acids.

The chain is built from TRBV19 and TRBJ1-5; D is perhaps TRBD1 (5 bases). V lost 0 bases and J 9 bases, leaving 15 bases between the germline ends. Germline CDR1 LNHDA, CDR2 SQIVND (reference sequence). The CDR3 runs 15 residues. The CDR3 DNA reads TGTGCCAGTAGTATAGATCGTTCAGGGAAAAGGCCCCAGCATTTT. Protein sequence: CASSIDRSGKRPQHF.

This sequence joins TRBV28 and TRBJ2-1; TRBD2 matches at 8 bases. The junction had 9 bases not matched to a gene; V was cut back by 6 bases and J by 2 bases. The germline gives CDR1 MDHEN, CDR2 SYDVKM. There are 16 residues in the CDR3. Written as DNA, the CDR3 is TGTGCCAGCAGGGACGTAGCGGGGAACGCCTACAATGAGCAGTTCTTC. It codes for CASRDVAGNAYNEQFF.

The chain combines TRBV6-4 with TRBJ1-2, with TRBD1 identical over 10 bases. The junction had 8 bases not matched to a gene; V was cut back by 2 bases and J by 5 bases. This CDR3 is 16 amino acids long. Germline CDR1 MRHNA, CDR2 SNTAGT. In DNA form, the CDR3 reads TGTGCCAGCAGTGACACTCCCGGGACAGGGGTGTATGGCTACACCTTC. This encodes CASSDTPGTGVYGYTF.